This T cell receptor (beta chain) originates from a study of cytomegalovirus exposure and HLA in healthy donors. On the study more broadly: Ancestry clustering placed more than 80% of roughly 400 genotyped donors in the Caucasian-associated cluster.

Trimming removed 1 base from V and 1 base from J, with 12 bases in between. CDR1 LGHNA and CDR2 YNFKEQ come from the germline V gene. This CDR3 is 16 amino acids long. As regards this clone: Antigen: not known.

Study-wide results and limits: TCR beta chains numbering 164 were designated cytomegalovirus-associated.

The study ran its PCR with 60 Vbeta and 13 Jbeta primers. The protocol was immunoSEQ multiplex PCR, while the TCRdb copy is restricted to in-frame clones and leaves out a portion. The sample has approximately 96,000 clones; 74% are singletons. This TCR was sampled from a male donor in good health and CMV-seronegative. This rearrangement joins TRBV4-2 to TRBJ2-3; tentative D call: TRBD1 (5 bases). The sample was PBMCs. CDR3 protein: CASSQGLDTRTDTQYF. CDR3 coding DNA: TGTGCCAGCAGCCAAGGCCTGGACACTCGCACAGATACGCAGTATTTT.